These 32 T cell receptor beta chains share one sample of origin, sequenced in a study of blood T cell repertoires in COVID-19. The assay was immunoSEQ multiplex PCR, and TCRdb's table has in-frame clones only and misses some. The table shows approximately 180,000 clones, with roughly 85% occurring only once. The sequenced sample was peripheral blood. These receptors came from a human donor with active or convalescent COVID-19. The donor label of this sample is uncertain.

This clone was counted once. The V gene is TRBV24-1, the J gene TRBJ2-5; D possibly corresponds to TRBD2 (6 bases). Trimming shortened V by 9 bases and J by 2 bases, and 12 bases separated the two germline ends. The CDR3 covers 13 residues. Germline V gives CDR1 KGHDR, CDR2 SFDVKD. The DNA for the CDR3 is TGTGCCACCGGGGGTCGGGGGCAAGAGACCCAGTACTTC. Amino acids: CATGGRGQETQYF.

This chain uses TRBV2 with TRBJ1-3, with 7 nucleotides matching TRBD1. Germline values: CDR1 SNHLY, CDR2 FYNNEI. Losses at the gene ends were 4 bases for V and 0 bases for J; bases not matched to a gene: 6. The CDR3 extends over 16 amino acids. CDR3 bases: TGTGCCAGCAGTGGAGGACAGGCGAGCTCTGGAAACACCATATATTTT. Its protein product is CASSGGQASSGNTIYF.

The CDR3 DNA sequence: TGTGCCAGCAGCTCGAGGACAGGGCCGCTAGGCTACACCTTC. Its translation: CASSSRTGPLGYTF. The V call is TRBV7-2, the J call TRBJ1-2; 8 bases align to TRBD1. This CDR3 has 14 amino acids. The J segment lost 8 bases and the V segment lost 4 bases, leaving 9 bases of the junction unmatched. Germline CDR1 reads SGHTA; CDR2 reads FQGNSA.

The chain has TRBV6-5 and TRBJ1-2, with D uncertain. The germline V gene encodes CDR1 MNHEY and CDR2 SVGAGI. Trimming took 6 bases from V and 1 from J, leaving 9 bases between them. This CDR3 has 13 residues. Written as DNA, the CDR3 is TGTGCCAGCAGCCACACAGTTAACTATGGCTACACCTTC. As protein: CASSHTVNYGYTF.

The CDR3 DNA follows: TGTGCCAGCAGCCACCTGGGACTAGCGGGAGTGGGCGAGACCCAGTACTTC. It codes for CASSHLGLAGVGETQYF. This chain links TRBV3-1 (or the pseudogene TRBV3-2) with TRBJ2-5; 14 bases map to TRBD2. The CDR3 contains 17 residues. Unmatched junction bases numbered 8, after V lost 3 bases and J lost 5 bases. Germline CDR1 is LGHDT and CDR2 is YNNKEL (reference sequence).

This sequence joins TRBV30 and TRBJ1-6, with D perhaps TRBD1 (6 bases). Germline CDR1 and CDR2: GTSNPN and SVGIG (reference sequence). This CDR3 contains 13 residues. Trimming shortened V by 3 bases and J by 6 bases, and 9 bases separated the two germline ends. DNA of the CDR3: TGTGCCTGGAGGCCCAGGGGTAATTCACCCCTCCACTTT. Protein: CAWRPRGNSPLHF.

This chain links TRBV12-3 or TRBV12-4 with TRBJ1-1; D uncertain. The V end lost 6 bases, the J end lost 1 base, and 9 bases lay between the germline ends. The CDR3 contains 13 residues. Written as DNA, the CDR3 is TGTGCCAGCAGGAATTCAGGGAACACTGAAGCTTTCTTT. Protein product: CASRNSGNTEAFF.

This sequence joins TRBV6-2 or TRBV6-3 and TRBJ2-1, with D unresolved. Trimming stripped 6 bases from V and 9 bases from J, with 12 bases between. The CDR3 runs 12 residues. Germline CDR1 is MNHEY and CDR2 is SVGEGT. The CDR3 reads CASSSVPSEQFF. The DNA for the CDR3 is TGTGCCAGCAGCTCAGTTCCGTCTGAGCAGTTCTTC.

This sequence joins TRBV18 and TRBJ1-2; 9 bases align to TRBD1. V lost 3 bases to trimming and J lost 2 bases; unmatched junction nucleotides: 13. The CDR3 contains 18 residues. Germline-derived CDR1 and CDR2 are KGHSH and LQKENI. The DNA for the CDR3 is TGTGCCAGCTCACCTCTGGGGACAGGGCGGCCATCAAACTATGGCTACACCTTC. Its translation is CASSPLGTGRPSNYGYTF.

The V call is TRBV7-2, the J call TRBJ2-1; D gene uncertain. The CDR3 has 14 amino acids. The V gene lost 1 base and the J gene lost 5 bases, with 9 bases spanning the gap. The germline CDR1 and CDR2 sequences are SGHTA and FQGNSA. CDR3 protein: CASSLDLNNNEQFF. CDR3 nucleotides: TGTGCCAGCAGCTTAGACTTGAATAACAATGAGCAGTTCTTC. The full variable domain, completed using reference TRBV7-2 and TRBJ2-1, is GAGVSQSPSNKVTEKGKDVELRCDPISGHTALYWYRQSLGQGLEFLIYFQGNSAPDKSGLPSDRFSAERTGGSVSTLTIQRTQQEDSAVYLCASSLDLNNNEQFFGPGTRLTVL.

CDR3 sequence reads: CASSVHPGTPNTEAFF. CDR3 DNA sequence: TGTGCCAGCAGCGTGCACCCCGGGACACCGAACACTGAAGCTTTCTTT. V gene TRBV7-9 combines with J gene TRBJ1-1, with D possibly TRBD1 on 6 matching bases. V was clipped by 5 bases and J by 1 base, with 17 bases between them. Germline V gene sequence: CDR1 SEHNR, CDR2 FQNEAQ (reference sequence). The CDR3 runs to 16 residues. Based on the CDR3 plus reference TRBV7-9 and TRBJ1-1, the full variable domain is DTGVSQNPRHKITKRGQNVTFRCDPISEHNRLYWYRQTLGQGPEFLTYFQNEAQLEKSRLLSDRFSAERPKGSFSTLEIQRTEQGDSAMYLCASSVHPGTPNTEAFFGQGTRLTVV.

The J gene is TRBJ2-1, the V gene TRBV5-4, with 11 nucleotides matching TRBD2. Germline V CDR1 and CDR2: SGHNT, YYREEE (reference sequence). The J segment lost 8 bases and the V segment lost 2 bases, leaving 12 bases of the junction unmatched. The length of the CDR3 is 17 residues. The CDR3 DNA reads TGTGCCAGCAGCTTAGCTAGCGGGGGGCGAAGAGTCGATGAGCAGTTCTTC. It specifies CASSLASGGRRVDEQFF. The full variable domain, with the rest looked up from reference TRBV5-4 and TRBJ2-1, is ETGVTQSPTHLIKTRGQQVTLRCSSQSGHNTVSWYQQALGQGPQFIFQYYREEENGRGNFPPRFSGLQFPNYSSELNVNALELDDSALYLCASSLASGGRRVDEQFFGPGTRLTVL.

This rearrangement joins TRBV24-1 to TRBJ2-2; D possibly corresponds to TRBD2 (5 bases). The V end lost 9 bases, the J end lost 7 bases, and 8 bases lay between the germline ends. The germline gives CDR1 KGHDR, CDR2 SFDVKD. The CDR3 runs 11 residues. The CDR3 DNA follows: TGTGCCACCTCACGGGACGGGGAGCTGTTTTTT. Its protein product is CATSRDGELFF.

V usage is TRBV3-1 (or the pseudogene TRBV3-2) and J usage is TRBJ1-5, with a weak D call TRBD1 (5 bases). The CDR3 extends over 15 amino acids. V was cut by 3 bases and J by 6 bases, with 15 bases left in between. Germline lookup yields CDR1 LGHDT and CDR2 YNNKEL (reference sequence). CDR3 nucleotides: TGTGCCAGCAGCCAGGGGGGAAGTCGTTTTCAGCCCCAGCATTTT. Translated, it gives CASSQGGSRFQPQHF.

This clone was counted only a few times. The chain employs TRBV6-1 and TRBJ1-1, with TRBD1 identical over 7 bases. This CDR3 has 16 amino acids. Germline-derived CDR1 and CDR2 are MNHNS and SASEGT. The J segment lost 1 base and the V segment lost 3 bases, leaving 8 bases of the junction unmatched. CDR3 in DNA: TGTGCCAGCAGTGAGCCGACAGGGCTAAGGAACACTGAAGCTTTCTTT. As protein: CASSEPTGLRNTEAFF.

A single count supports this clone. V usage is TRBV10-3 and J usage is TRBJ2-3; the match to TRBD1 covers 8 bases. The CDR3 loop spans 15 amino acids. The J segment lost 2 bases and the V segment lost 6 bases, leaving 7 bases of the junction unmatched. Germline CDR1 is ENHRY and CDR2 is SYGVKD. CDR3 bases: TGTGCCATCAGCCCCCAGGGGGCCGACACAGATACGCAGTATTTT. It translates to CAISPQGADTDTQYF.

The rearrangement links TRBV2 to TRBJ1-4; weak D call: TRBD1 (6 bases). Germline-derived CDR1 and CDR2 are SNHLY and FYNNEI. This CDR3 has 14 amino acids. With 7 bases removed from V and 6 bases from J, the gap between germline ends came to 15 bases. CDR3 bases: TGTGCCAGCAAACCCAGGACAGAAGATGAAAAACTGTTTTTT. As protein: CASKPRTEDEKLFF.

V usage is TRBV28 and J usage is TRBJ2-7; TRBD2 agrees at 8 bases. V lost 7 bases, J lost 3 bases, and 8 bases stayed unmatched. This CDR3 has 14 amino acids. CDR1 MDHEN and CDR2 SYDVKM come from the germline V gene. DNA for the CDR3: TGTGCCAGCACTAGCGGGTCTTGGGACTACGAGCAGTACTTC. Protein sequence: CASTSGSWDYEQYF.

This CDR3 reads CASSRTGTGELFF. The CDR3 DNA is TGTGCCAGCAGCAGGACAGGGACCGGGGAGCTGTTTTTT. The chain has TRBV7-9 and TRBJ2-2, with 8 bases lining up with TRBD1. The junction had 1 base not matched to a gene; V was cut back by 5 bases and J by 5 bases. The CDR3 length is 13 residues. The germline V gene encodes CDR1 SEHNR and CDR2 FQNEAQ (reference sequence).

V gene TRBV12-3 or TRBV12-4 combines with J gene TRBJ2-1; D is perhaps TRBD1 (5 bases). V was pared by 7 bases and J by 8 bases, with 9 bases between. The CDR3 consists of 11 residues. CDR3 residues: CASTRVDEQFF. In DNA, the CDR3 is TGTGCCAGCACCAGGGTGGATGAGCAGTTCTTC.

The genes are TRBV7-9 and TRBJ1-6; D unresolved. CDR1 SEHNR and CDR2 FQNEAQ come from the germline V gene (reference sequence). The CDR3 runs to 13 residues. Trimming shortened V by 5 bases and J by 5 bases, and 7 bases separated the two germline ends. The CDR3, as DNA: TGTGCCAGCAGCCTCCGGGATAATTCACCCCTCCACTTT. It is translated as CASSLRDNSPLHF.

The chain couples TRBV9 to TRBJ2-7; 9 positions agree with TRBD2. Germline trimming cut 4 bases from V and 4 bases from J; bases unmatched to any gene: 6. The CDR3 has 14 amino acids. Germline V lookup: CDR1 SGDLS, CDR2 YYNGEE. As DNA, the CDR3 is TGTGCCAGCAGCCCCGGCGCGGGAGGGTACGAGCAGTACTTC. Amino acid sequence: CASSPGAGGYEQYF.

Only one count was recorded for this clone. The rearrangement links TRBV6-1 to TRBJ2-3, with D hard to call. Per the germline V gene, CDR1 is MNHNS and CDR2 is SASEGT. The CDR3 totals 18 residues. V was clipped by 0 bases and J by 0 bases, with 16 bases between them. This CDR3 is CASSEALGRRSSTDTQYF. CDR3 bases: TGTGCCAGCAGTGAAGCGCTGGGCCGCCGATCTAGCACAGATACGCAGTATTTT.

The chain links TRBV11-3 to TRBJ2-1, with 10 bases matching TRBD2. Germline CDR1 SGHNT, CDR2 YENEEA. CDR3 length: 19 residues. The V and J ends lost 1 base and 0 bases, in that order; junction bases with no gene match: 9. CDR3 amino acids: CASSLGELAGWSSYNEQFF. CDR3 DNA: TGTGCCAGCAGCTTAGGGGAACTAGCGGGATGGAGCTCCTACAATGAGCAGTTCTTC.

CDR3 nucleotide sequence: TGTGCCAGCAGTTTCGCAGGGGGATCCGGGACAGCAGTCCTTAAGCAGTACTTC. Protein: CASSFAGGSGTAVLKQYF. This chain connects TRBV27 to TRBJ2-7, with 7 bases that match TRBD1. From germline, CDR1 is MNHEY and CDR2 SMNVEV (reference sequence). V shed 3 bases and J 8 bases; nucleotides not matched to a gene: 22. This CDR3 spans 18 amino acids.

The CDR3 protein is CASKSHLVQDRARTDTQYF. CDR3 DNA: TGTGCCAGCAAATCCCACCTAGTCCAGGACAGGGCCAGGACAGATACGCAGTATTTT. The genes are TRBV27 and TRBJ2-3; 8 bases are shared with TRBD1. J lost 3 bases, V lost 7 bases, and 21 bases had no gene match. The CDR3 extends over 19 amino acids. Germline assignment: CDR1 MNHEY and CDR2 SMNVEV (reference sequence).

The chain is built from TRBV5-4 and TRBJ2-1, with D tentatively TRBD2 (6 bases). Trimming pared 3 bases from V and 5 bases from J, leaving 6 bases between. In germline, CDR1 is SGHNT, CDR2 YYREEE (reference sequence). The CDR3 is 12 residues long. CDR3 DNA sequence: TGTGCCAGCAGCTCGGGAGACAATGAGCAGTTCTTC. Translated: CASSSGDNEQFF.

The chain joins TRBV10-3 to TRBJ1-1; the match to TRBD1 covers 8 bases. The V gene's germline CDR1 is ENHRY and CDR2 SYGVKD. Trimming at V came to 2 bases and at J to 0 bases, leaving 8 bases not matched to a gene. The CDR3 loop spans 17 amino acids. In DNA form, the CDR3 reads TGTGCCATCAGTGAGCCCCTTGCGACAGGGGTGAACACTGAAGCTTTCTTT. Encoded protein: CAISEPLATGVNTEAFF.

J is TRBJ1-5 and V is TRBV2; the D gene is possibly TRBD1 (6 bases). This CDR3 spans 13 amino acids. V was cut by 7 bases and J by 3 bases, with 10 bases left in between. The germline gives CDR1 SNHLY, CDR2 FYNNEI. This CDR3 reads CASKGDFNQPQHF. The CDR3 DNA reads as TGTGCCAGCAAGGGGGATTTCAATCAGCCCCAGCATTTT.

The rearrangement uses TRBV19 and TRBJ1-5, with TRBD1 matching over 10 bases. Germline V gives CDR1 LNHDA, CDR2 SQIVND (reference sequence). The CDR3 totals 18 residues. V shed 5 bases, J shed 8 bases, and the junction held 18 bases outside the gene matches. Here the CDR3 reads CASSLPSGTGVASKPQHF. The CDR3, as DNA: TGTGCCAGTAGTTTACCCTCCGGGACAGGGGTCGCCTCGAAGCCCCAGCATTTT.

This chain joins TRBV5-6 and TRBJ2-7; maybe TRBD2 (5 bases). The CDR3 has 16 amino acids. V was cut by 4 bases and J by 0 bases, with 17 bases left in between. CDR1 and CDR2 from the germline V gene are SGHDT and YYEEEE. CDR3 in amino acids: CASSPITGSVSYEQYF. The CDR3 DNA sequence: TGTGCCAGCAGCCCTATAACGGGGAGCGTCTCCTACGAGCAGTACTTC.

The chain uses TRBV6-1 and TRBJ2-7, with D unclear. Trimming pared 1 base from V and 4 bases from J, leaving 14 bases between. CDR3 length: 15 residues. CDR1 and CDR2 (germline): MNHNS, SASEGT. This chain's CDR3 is CASSEVAVINYEQYF. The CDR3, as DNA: TGTGCCAGCAGTGAAGTGGCAGTGATTAATTACGAGCAGTACTTC.